The next 32 T cell receptor beta chains were all read from a single sample in a study of cytomegalovirus exposure and HLA in healthy donors. The PCR used 60 Vbeta and 13 Jbeta primers. Sequenced by immunoSEQ multiplex PCR; TCRdb stores in-frame clones only, minus some. The table has about 200,000 clones, 82% seen once. Sequencing was performed on PBMCs. These receptors all stem from a woman aged 40 to 55 in good health and CMV-seronegative.

The chain employs TRBV10-3 and TRBJ2-2, with D possibly being TRBD1 (5 bases). Trimming left V 6 bases short and J 4 bases short, with 12 bases between. CDR1 and CDR2 (germline): ENHRY, SYGVKD. This CDR3 contains 14 residues. The CDR3 DNA reads as TGTGCCATCAGGACCAGCACAGGCACCGGGGAGCTGTTTTTT. This encodes CAIRTSTGTGELFF.

The chain is built from TRBV9 and TRBJ2-5, with TRBD2 identical over 8 bases. Germline V gene data show CDR1 as SGDLS and CDR2 as YYNGEE. After removal of 0 bases from V and 6 bases from J, the junction contained 10 bases not matched to a gene. The CDR3 sequence is 16 residues long. The CDR3 here is CASSVEGLAGWQTQYF. The CDR3 DNA is TGTGCCAGCAGCGTAGAAGGGTTAGCGGGATGGCAGACCCAGTACTTC.

This sequence joins TRBV7-8 and TRBJ1-5; 9 bases are a match to TRBD1. The CDR3 consists of 14 residues. Germline V gene sequence: CDR1 SGHVS, CDR2 FQNEAQ. The V and J ends lost 4 bases and 4 bases, in that order; junction bases with no gene match: 2. In DNA, the CDR3 is TGTGCCAGCAGCTCGACAGGGGGGAATCAGCCCCAGCATTTT. As protein: CASSSTGGNQPQHF.

This chain joins TRBV27 and TRBJ2-2; D not resolved. The CDR3 is 13 residues long. CDR1 MNHEY and CDR2 SMNVEV come from the germline V gene (reference sequence). V was pared by 3 bases and J by 7 bases, with 9 bases between. CDR3 DNA sequence: TGTGCCAGCAGTTTTGTCGCCAGCGGGGAGCTGTTTTTT. This encodes CASSFVASGELFF.

The chain is built from TRBV29-1 and TRBJ2-7; weak D call: TRBD2 (6 bases). The CDR3 has 13 residues. CDR1 is SQVTM and CDR2 is ANQGSEA in the germline V gene. The germline V and J ends were trimmed by 6 bases and 2 bases, with 14 bases remaining between them. CDR3 amino acids: CSVGAGAAYEQYF. As DNA, the CDR3 is TGCAGCGTGGGAGCGGGTGCAGCCTACGAGCAGTACTTC.

The chain is built from TRBV7-9 and TRBJ2-7; 9 nucleotides agree with TRBD1. The ends lost 5 bases at V and 7 bases at J; junction bases unmatched: 6. The CDR3 spans 13 residues. Germline V gene lookup returns CDR1 SEHNR and CDR2 FQNEAQ (reference sequence). The CDR3 sequence: CASSARQGDEQYF. DNA for the CDR3: TGTGCCAGCAGCGCCCGACAGGGGGATGAGCAGTACTTC.

V gene TRBV15 combines with J gene TRBJ2-1; 13 bases are shared with TRBD2. CDR1 and CDR2 (germline): LNHNV, YYDKDF (reference sequence). This CDR3 comprises 14 residues. V dropped 6 bases and J dropped 6; count of bases not matched to a gene: 2. The CDR3 sequence is CATRGLAGVNEQFF. CDR3 nucleotides: TGTGCCACCAGAGGACTAGCGGGAGTCAATGAGCAGTTCTTC.

The rearrangement joins TRBV5-1 to TRBJ2-1, with 13 positions matching TRBD2. Germline trimming cut 4 bases from V and 8 bases from J; bases unmatched to any gene: 15. Per germline, CDR1 SGHRS and CDR2 YFSETQ. CDR3 length: 18 residues. The CDR3 here is CASSQRLVGLAGVDEQFF. CDR3 sequence (DNA): TGCGCCAGCAGCCAAAGACTCGTTGGACTAGCGGGAGTGGATGAGCAGTTCTTC.

The V and J genes are TRBV5-6 and TRBJ2-1, with 11 bases fitting TRBD2. The CDR3 loop spans 17 amino acids. V gave up 1 base and J gave up 6 bases; unmatched junction bases: 9. Germline-derived CDR1 and CDR2 are SGHDT and YYEEEE. The CDR3 nucleotides are TGTGCCAGCAGCTTGCCTTCCGGGACTAGCGGACGCAATGAGCAGTTCTTC. Translation gives CASSLPSGTSGRNEQFF.

The rearrangement joins TRBV5-1 to TRBJ2-3; TRBD2 matches 9 bases. The CDR3 covers 17 residues. Germline-derived CDR1 and CDR2 are SGHRS and YFSETQ. V dropped 4 bases and J dropped 0; count of bases not matched to a gene: 9. The CDR3 region is CASSPRTSAISTDTQYF. The DNA of the CDR3 is TGCGCCAGCAGCCCTAGGACTAGCGCCATTAGCACAGATACGCAGTATTTT.

This clone was seen more than once but under ten times. The chain employs TRBV5-6 and TRBJ2-1; perhaps TRBD2 as D (6 bases). Trimming left V 4 bases short and J 4 bases short, with 24 bases between. The CDR3 runs to 18 residues. The germline CDR1 and CDR2 sequences are SGHDT and YYEEEE. The CDR3: CASSPMVGGKLPYNEQFF. The DNA of the CDR3 is TGTGCCAGCAGCCCGATGGTGGGAGGCAAACTACCATACAATGAGCAGTTCTTC.

This clone has only a few counts. The chain uses TRBV9 and TRBJ1-1, with unresolved D. Trimming pared 0 bases from V and 4 bases from J, leaving 10 bases between. The CDR3 has 14 amino acids. CDR1 is SGDLS, CDR2 YYNGEE, per germline. The CDR3 is CASSVEPRSTEAFF. The CDR3 DNA is TGTGCCAGCAGCGTAGAGCCTAGGAGCACTGAAGCTTTCTTT.

The rearrangement uses TRBV28 and TRBJ1-3; D gene unclear. CDR3 length: 16 amino acids. V shed 7 bases and J shed 2 bases, with 18 bases lying between them. Looked up from germline, CDR1 is MDHEN and CDR2 is SYDVKM. CDR3 nucleotide sequence: TGTGCCAGCACTCCTCCCGGAGGGTTCGCTGGAAACACCATATATTTT. It encodes CASTPPGGFAGNTIYF.

In its sample, this clone is medium-sized (0.01 to 0.1%). The rearrangement links TRBV6-5 to TRBJ1-1; a weak D match, TRBD1 (5 bases). Trimming left V 6 bases short and J 1 base short, with 12 bases between. Germline loops: CDR1 MNHEY, CDR2 SVGAGI. This CDR3 has 14 amino acids. The CDR3 nucleotides are TGTGCCAGCAGACAAACTACAGGGAACACTGAAGCTTTCTTT. Amino acids: CASRQTTGNTEAFF.

The chain has TRBV7-8 and TRBJ2-3, with D unresolved. Per germline, CDR1 SGHVS and CDR2 FQNEAQ. Trimming pared 2 bases from V and 0 bases from J, leaving 6 bases between. The CDR3 runs to 14 residues. Here the CDR3 DNA reads TGTGCCAGCAGCTTACTGGAGAGCACAGATACGCAGTATTTT. Translating it yields CASSLLESTDTQYF. The full variable domain, its missing parts supplied by reference TRBV7-8 and TRBJ2-3, is GAGVSQSPRYKVAKRGQDVALRCDPISGHVSLFWYQQALGQGPEFLTYFQNEAQLDKSGLPSDRFFAERPEGSVSTLKIQRTQQEDSAVYLCASSLLESTDTQYFGPGTRLTVL.

The chain carries TRBV6-5 and TRBJ1-6, with 7 bases aligning to TRBD1. The CDR3 covers 14 residues. Germline trimming cut 0 bases from V and 7 bases from J; bases unmatched to any gene: 0. The V gene's germline CDR1 is MNHEY and CDR2 SVGAGI. In DNA, the CDR3 is TGTGCCAGCAGTTACTCACAGGGGAATTCACCCCTCCACTTT. Amino acid sequence: CASSYSQGNSPLHF.

The CDR3 is CASSPGQLVYEQYF. The CDR3 DNA reads as TGTGCCAGCAGTCCAGGACAGTTGGTATACGAGCAGTACTTC. The rearrangement links TRBV28 to TRBJ2-7, with D perhaps matching TRBD1 (6 bases). V lost 5 bases to trimming and J lost 4 bases, with 15 bases between them. The CDR3 has 14 amino acids. The germline V gene encodes CDR1 MDHEN and CDR2 SYDVKM.

This clone is a singleton in its sample. This sequence joins TRBV7-2 and TRBJ1-1; tentative D call: TRBD1 (6 bases). The CDR3 runs to 15 residues. Germline-derived CDR1 and CDR2 are SGHTA and FQGNSA. The V end lost 5 bases, the J end lost 0 bases, and 13 bases lay between the germline ends. The CDR3 is CASSTDSAMNTEAFF. CDR3 sequence (DNA): TGTGCCAGCAGCACGGACAGCGCTATGAACACTGAAGCTTTCTTT.

This chain links TRBV9 with TRBJ2-1, with D possibly being TRBD2 (5 bases). Looked up from germline, CDR1 is SGDLS and CDR2 is YYNGEE. The CDR3 consists of 15 residues. V gave up 0 bases and J gave up 5 bases, with 12 bases separating them. The CDR3 loop is CASSVGPIANNEQFF. The CDR3 nucleotides are TGTGCCAGCAGCGTAGGACCGATAGCGAACAATGAGCAGTTCTTC.

This clone has just one count. V usage is TRBV18 and J usage is TRBJ1-1; TRBD1 aligns across 7 bases. V shed 2 bases, J shed 2 bases, and the junction held 5 bases outside the gene matches. From germline, CDR1 is KGHSH and CDR2 LQKENI. The CDR3 runs 15 residues. The CDR3 loop is CASSPYRGGNTEAFF. The CDR3 DNA reads TGTGCCAGCTCACCATATCGAGGGGGCAACACTGAAGCTTTCTTT. Full variable domain (missing parts from reference TRBV18 and TRBJ1-1): NAGVMQNPRHLVRRRGQEARLRCSPMKGHSHVYWYRQLPEEGLKFMVYLQKENIIDESGMPKERFSAEFPKEGPSILRIQQVVRGDSAAYFCASSPYRGGNTEAFFGQGTRLTVV.

In regard to this clone: Additional DNA sequences in this sample encode the identical CDR3. The chain is built from TRBV7-6 and TRBJ1-4, with 7 bases identical to TRBD1. Germline assignment: CDR1 SGHVS and CDR2 FNYEAQ. The CDR3 spans 15 residues. V shed 4 bases and J 3 bases; nucleotides not matched to a gene: 5. The CDR3 bases are TGTGCCAGCAGCTCAGGGGGGTACGCTAATGAAAAACTGTTTTTT. Translating it yields CASSSGGYANEKLFF.

V usage is TRBV6-5 and J usage is TRBJ1-1, with D possibly being TRBD1 (5 bases). Germline CDR1 and CDR2: MNHEY and SVGAGI. The CDR3 has 16 amino acids. With 4 bases removed from V and 3 bases from J, the gap between germline ends came to 18 bases. Written as DNA, the CDR3 is TGTGCCAGCAGTTCCACGGTGGGGGGGGGATACACTGAAGCTTTCTTT. Its translation is CASSSTVGGGYTEAFF.

V is TRBV19 and J is TRBJ2-5; D may be TRBD2 (6 bases). Trimming took 4 bases from V and 2 from J, leaving 11 bases between them. The germline gives CDR1 LNHDA, CDR2 SQIVND (reference sequence). The CDR3 sequence is 14 residues long. The CDR3 nucleotides are TGTGCCAGTAGTAACCCGGGACTTCAAGAGACCCAGTACTTC. Translating gives CASSNPGLQETQYF.

This chain links TRBV10-2 with TRBJ2-3; 7 positions agree with TRBD2. The CDR3 sequence is 16 residues long. The V and J ends lost 6 bases and 4 bases, in that order; junction bases with no gene match: 13. Per the germline V gene, CDR1 is WSHSY and CDR2 is SAAADI. CDR3 residues: CASRTELGGPADTQYF. For the CDR3, the DNA is TGCGCCAGCAGGACAGAATTGGGAGGGCCAGCAGATACGCAGTATTTT.

This clone was recorded once. The V call is TRBV19, the J call TRBJ2-2; 9 nucleotides align to TRBD1. Per the germline V gene, CDR1 is LNHDA and CDR2 is SQIVND (reference sequence). After removal of 6 bases from V and 4 bases from J, the junction contained 3 bases not matched to a gene. The CDR3 is 14 residues long. The CDR3: CASRTGGGTGELFF. CDR3 DNA sequence: TGTGCCAGTAGGACAGGGGGTGGCACCGGGGAGCTGTTTTTT.

The chain couples TRBV19 to TRBJ1-2, with D possibly TRBD1 on 6 matching bases. Germline loops: CDR1 LNHDA, CDR2 SQIVND (reference sequence). The CDR3 totals 14 residues. Between the trimmed V and J ends, which lost 1 base and 7 bases, there was a span of 13 bases. CDR3 coding DNA: TGTGCCAGTAGTATAGGTAACAGGGTGACTGGCTACACCTTC. Its protein is CASSIGNRVTGYTF.

The gene calls are TRBV21-1 and TRBJ2-1; TRBD2, as called in the table, went unchecked against the DNA. TRBV21-1 is assigned pseudogene status. The CDR3 has 18 amino acids. The CDR3 coding sequence is TGTGCCAGCAGCCAAAGGGGAGGAGAGACTAGCTCCTACAATGAGCAGTTCTTC. Its translation: CASSQRGGETSSYNEQFF.

This rearrangement joins TRBV30 to TRBJ2-7; 8 nucleotides match TRBD2. V shed 2 bases and J 3 bases; nucleotides not matched to a gene: 6. Germline V lookup: CDR1 GTSNPN, CDR2 SVGIG (reference sequence). This CDR3 contains 14 residues. The DNA for the CDR3 is TGTGCCTGGAGTTCGGGGGGGCGGCTCTACGAGCAGTACTTC. Its protein is CAWSSGGRLYEQYF.

The chain carries TRBV29-1 and TRBJ1-1, with D hard to call. V was trimmed by 2 bases and J by 1 base, leaving 8 bases between them. Per the germline V gene, CDR1 is SQVTM and CDR2 is ANQGSEA. This CDR3 region has 13 residues. CDR3 nucleotides: TGCAGCGTTGAACTTGGCAGGAACACTGAAGCTTTCTTT. This encodes CSVELGRNTEAFF.

The chain links TRBV30 to TRBJ1-3; the match to TRBD1 covers 8 bases. V lost 2 bases, J lost 5 bases, and 5 bases stayed unmatched. Germline lookup yields CDR1 GTSNPN and CDR2 SVGIG (reference sequence). There are 14 residues in the CDR3. CDR3 protein: CAWSYQGARNTIYF. CDR3 DNA: TGTGCCTGGAGTTACCAGGGGGCGAGAAACACCATATATTTT.

This chain joins TRBV28 and TRBJ1-5, with D possibly matching TRBD1 (5 bases). Germline loops: CDR1 MDHEN, CDR2 SYDVKM. Trimming shortened V by 6 bases and J by 4 bases, and 16 bases separated the two germline ends. This CDR3 contains 15 residues. CDR3 loop: CASSRSGLANQPQHF. As DNA, the CDR3 is TGTGCCAGCAGCCGGTCAGGGCTGGCGAATCAGCCCCAGCATTTT.

V is TRBV2 and J is TRBJ2-1; the match to TRBD2 covers 11 bases. This CDR3 has 15 residues. Germline lookup yields CDR1 SNHLY and CDR2 FYNNEI. The trim removed 4 bases at V and 10 bases at J, leaving 9 bases unmatched. DNA for the CDR3: TGTGCCAGCAGTGCCCAGTTGACTAGCGGGATCGAGCAGTTCTTC. Encoded protein: CASSAQLTSGIEQFF.